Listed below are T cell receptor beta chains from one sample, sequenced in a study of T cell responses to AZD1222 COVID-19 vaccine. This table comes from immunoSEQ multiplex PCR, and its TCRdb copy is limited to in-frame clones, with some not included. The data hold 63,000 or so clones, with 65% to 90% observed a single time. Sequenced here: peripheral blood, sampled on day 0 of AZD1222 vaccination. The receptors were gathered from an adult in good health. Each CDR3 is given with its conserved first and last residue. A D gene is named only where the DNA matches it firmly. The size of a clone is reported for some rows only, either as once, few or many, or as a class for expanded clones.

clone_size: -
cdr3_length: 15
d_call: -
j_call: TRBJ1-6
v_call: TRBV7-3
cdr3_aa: CASSSGGQMESPLHF
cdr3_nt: TGTGCCAGCAGCTCCGGCGGACAGATGGAGTCACCCCTCCACTTT

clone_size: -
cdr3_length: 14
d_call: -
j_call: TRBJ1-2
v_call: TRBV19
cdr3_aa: CASSLNRDLYGYTF
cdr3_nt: TGTGCCAGTAGCCTTAATCGGGACCTATATGGCTACACCTTC

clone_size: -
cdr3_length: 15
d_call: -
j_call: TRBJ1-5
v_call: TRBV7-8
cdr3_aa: CASSGRRGFNQPQHF
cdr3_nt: TGTGCCAGCAGCGGCCGGAGGGGGTTCAATCAGCCCCAGCATTTT

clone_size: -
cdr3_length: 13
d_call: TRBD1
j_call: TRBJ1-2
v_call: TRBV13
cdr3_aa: CASSSTGDYGYTF
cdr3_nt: TGTGCCAGCAGCTCAACAGGGGACTATGGCTACACCTTC

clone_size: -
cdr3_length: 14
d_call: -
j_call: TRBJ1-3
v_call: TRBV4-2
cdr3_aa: CASSHRGTGNTIYF
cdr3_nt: TGTGCCAGCAGCCATCGGGGGACTGGAAACACCATATATTTT

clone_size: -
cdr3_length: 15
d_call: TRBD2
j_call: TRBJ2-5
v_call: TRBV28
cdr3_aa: CASSSLAGGQETQYF
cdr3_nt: TGTGCCAGCAGTTCTCTAGCGGGGGGTCAAGAGACCCAGTACTTC

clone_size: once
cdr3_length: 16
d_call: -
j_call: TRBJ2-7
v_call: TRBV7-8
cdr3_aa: CASSRASQGLSYEQYF
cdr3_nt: TGTGCCAGCAGCCGCGCCTCCCAGGGTCTCTCCTACGAGCAGTACTTC

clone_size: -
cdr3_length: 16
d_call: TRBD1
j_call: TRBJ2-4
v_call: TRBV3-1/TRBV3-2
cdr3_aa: CASSQDPDRAKNIQYF
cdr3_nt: TGTGCCAGCAGCCAAGACCCGGACAGGGCCAAAAACATTCAGTACTTC

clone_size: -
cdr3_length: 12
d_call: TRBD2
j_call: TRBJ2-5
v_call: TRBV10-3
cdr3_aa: CAIRTSTETQYF
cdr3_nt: TGTGCCATCCGGACTAGTACAGAGACCCAGTACTTC

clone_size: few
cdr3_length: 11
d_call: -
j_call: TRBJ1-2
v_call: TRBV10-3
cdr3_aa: CAISDGGGYTF
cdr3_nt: TGTGCCATCAGTGACGGGGGTGGCTACACCTTC

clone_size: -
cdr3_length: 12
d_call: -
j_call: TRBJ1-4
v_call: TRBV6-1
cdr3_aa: CASSEWGSSLFF
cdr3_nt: TGTGCCAGCAGTGAATGGGGGAGTAGTCTGTTTTTT

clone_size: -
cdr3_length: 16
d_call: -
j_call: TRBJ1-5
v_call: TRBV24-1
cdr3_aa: CATSDSRGLSNQPQHF
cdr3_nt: TGTGCCACCAGTGATTCGCGGGGACTTAGCAATCAGCCCCAGCATTTT

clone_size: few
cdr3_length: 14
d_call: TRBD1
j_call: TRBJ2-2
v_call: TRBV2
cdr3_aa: CASSGDRGPGELFF
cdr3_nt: TGTGCCAGCAGTGGAGACAGGGGACCCGGGGAGCTGTTTTTT

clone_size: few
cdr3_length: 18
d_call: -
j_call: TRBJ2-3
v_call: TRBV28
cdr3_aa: CASSFSPGLGTTTDTQYF
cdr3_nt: TGTGCCAGCAGTTTTAGTCCCGGCCTCGGGACAACCACAGATACGCAGTATTTT

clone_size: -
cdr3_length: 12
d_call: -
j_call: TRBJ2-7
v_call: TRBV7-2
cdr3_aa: CASSLISYEQYF
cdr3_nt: TGTGCCAGCAGCTTAATCTCCTACGAGCAGTACTTC

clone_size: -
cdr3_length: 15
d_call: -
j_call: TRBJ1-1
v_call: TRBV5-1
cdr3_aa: CASSFHDRDNTEAFF
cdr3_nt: TGCGCCAGCAGCTTCCACGACAGAGATAACACTGAAGCTTTCTTT

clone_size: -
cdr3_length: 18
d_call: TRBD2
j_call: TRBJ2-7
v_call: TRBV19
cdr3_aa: CASSIPFSGTSAGGEQYF
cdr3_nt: TGTGCCAGTAGTATACCGTTTTCCGGGACTAGCGCCGGAGGCGAGCAGTACTTC

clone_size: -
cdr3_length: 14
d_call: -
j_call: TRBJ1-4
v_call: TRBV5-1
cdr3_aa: CASSPGGTNEKLFF
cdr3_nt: TGCGCCAGCAGCCCGGGGGGAACTAATGAAAAACTGTTTTTT

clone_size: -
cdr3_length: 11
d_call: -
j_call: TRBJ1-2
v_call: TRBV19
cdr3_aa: CASGESYGYTF
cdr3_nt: TGTGCCAGTGGAGAATCCTATGGCTACACCTTC

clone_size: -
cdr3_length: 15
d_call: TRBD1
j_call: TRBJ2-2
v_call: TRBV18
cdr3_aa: CASSLRGIRTGELFF
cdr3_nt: TGTGCCAGCTCACTCAGGGGGATAAGAACCGGGGAGCTGTTTTTT